This T cell receptor (beta chain) was recorded in a study of T cells expressing NK-cell markers. Overall study findings and caveats: Similarly, these clonotypes led the CD3+CD56-NKG2C+ fraction as well in several donors. In a handful of donors, dominant NKG2C+ clonotypes were roughly 1.0-8% of CD8+ T cells. HCMV specificity of expanded NKG2C+ T cell clones remained unclear.

UMIs accompanied the 5'RACE template switching by which TCR beta cDNA was made. From its re-call of the 5' RACE reads, TCRdb lists each CDR3 protein once, without DNA. The listing records about 460,000 distinct CDR3 sequences. A remark on this clonotype: Its antigen is currently unknown.

The CDR3 runs 17 residues. Germline assignment: CDR1 DFQATT and CDR2 SNEGSKA (reference sequence). The sample taken for sequencing was blood T cells: a sorted CD56 or NKG2C T cell subset, CD4+ or CD8+ T cells, or bulk PBMC T cells (not recorded which). The receptor was isolated from a woman between 45 and 65 years old in good health. This chain connects TRBV20-1 to TRBJ2-1; the D call of TRBD2 rests on TCRdb alone, since no DNA is present to check it. CDR3 in amino acids: CSASSLALADTGNEQFF.